What follows are 21 T cell receptor beta chains derived from one specimen sequenced in a study of blood T cell repertoires in COVID-19 (TCRdb year 2020). The library came from the immunoSEQ multiplex PCR assay. In TCRdb, the immuneACCESS table is reduced to in-frame sequences with V and J assigned. These tables do not hold every clone; where another copy was compared, an unresolved V gene accounts for under half, and the others remain unexplained. Counted in this sample were fewer than 70,000 clones; about 80% of them appeared once. The ten largest account for approximately 21% of the sample. Sequencing was performed on peripheral blood. These receptors were obtained from a man aged 30 to 45 with COVID-19, enrolled during active disease.

The rearrangement uses TRBV29-1 and TRBJ2-3; D may be TRBD2 (5 bases). The CDR3 loop spans 12 amino acids. CDR1 is SQVTM, CDR2 ANQGSEA, per germline. Trimming removed 3 bases at V and 1 base at J, with 5 bases between. CDR3 nucleotide sequence: TGCAGCGTTGATAGCGGCACAGATACGCAGTATTTT. Amino acids: CSVDSGTDTQYF.

The chain has TRBV5-6 and TRBJ2-5, with D possibly being TRBD1 (5 bases). Germline V gene sequence: CDR1 SGHDT, CDR2 YYEEEE. The CDR3 spans 14 residues. V was trimmed by 2 bases and J by 1 base, leaving 9 bases between them. The CDR3 spells CASSLGAFQETQYF. CDR3 nucleotide sequence: TGTGCCAGCAGCTTAGGGGCCTTCCAAGAGACCCAGTACTTC.

The sample holds a few counts of this clone. This chain uses TRBV7-2 with TRBJ1-2; D gene ambiguous. Trimming left V 4 bases short and J 4 bases short, with 22 bases between. The CDR3 totals 17 residues. Germline CDR1 SGHTA, CDR2 FQGNSA. CDR3 DNA sequence: TGTGCCAGCAGCTCGACCACAAACCGGGGTTTAGTCTATGGCTACACCTTC. Protein product: CASSSTTNRGLVYGYTF. The full variable domain, with the rest looked up from reference TRBV7-2 and TRBJ1-2, is GAGVSQSPSNKVTEKGKDVELRCDPISGHTALYWYRQSLGQGLEFLIYFQGNSAPDKSGLPSDRFSAERTGGSVSTLTIQRTQQEDSAVYLCASSSTTNRGLVYGYTFGSGTRLTVV.

J is TRBJ1-3 and V is TRBV6-2 or TRBV6-3; D is uncertain. The CDR3 contains 15 residues. V lost 0 bases and J 6 bases, leaving 12 bases between the germline ends. Germline values: CDR1 MNHEY, CDR2 SVGEGT. As DNA, the CDR3 is TGTGCCAGCAGTTACTCGGACCGGGAAGAAAACACCATATATTTT. This sequence encodes CASSYSDREENTIYF.

J is TRBJ1-3 and V is TRBV19, with TRBD1 as a possible D gene (5 bases). CDR1 and CDR2 (germline): LNHDA, SQIVND (reference sequence). Between the trimmed V and J ends, which lost 6 bases and 1 base, there was a span of 22 bases. CDR3 length equals 18 residues. The CDR3 region has the DNA TGTGCCAGTAGCACCTTCCAGGGAGGTCTATCTTCTGGAAACACCATATATTTT. Its protein is CASSTFQGGLSSGNTIYF.

V usage is TRBV11-1 and J usage is TRBJ2-1, with 8 bases identical to TRBD2. V shed 6 bases and J 0 bases; nucleotides not matched to a gene: 4. The CDR3 extends over 15 amino acids. CDR1 is SGHAT and CDR2 is FQDESV in the germline V gene (reference sequence). CDR3 DNA: TGTGCCAGCAGGGCGAGCGGGAGCTCCTACAATGAGCAGTTCTTC. Amino acids: CASRASGSSYNEQFF.

The V and J genes are TRBV4-2 and TRBJ2-7; tentative D call: TRBD1 (5 bases). The CDR3 is 15 amino acids. Germline CDR1 and CDR2: LGHNA and YNFKEQ. Trimming removed 1 base at V and 3 bases at J, with 13 bases between. The CDR3 is CASSQVLGQGYEQYF. The CDR3 DNA is TGTGCCAGCAGCCAAGTCCTTGGGCAGGGCTACGAGCAGTACTTC.

This rearrangement joins TRBV12-3 or TRBV12-4 to TRBJ2-6; no clear D gene. With 1 base removed from V and 9 bases from J, the gap between germline ends came to 7 bases. This CDR3 comprises 13 residues. The CDR3 sequence: CASSLGPGNVLTF. CDR3 DNA: TGTGCCAGCAGTTTAGGTCCGGGCAACGTCCTGACTTTC.

This chain links TRBV6-2 or TRBV6-3 with TRBJ2-1, with D unclear. The CDR3 has 11 residues. The V end lost 6 bases, the J end lost 10 bases, and 10 bases lay between the germline ends. CDR1 and CDR2 (germline): MNHEY, SVGEGT. DNA for the CDR3: TGTGCCAGCAGCAATCCTTCCGAGCAGTTCTTC. This encodes CASSNPSEQFF.

This clone was detected a few times. The chain has TRBV10-2 and TRBJ1-5; D remains unclear. Germline values: CDR1 WSHSY, CDR2 SAAADI. The CDR3 extends over 14 amino acids. V was pared by 5 bases and J by 0 bases, with 8 bases between. The CDR3 loop reads CASSPTDSNQPQHF. CDR3 bases: TGCGCCAGCAGTCCCACAGATAGCAATCAGCCCCAGCATTTT.

The chain joins TRBV2 to TRBJ1-2; 7 bases align to TRBD1. The CDR3 has 13 residues. Germline CDR1 and CDR2: SNHLY and FYNNEI. The V and J ends lost 4 bases and 4 bases, in that order; junction bases with no gene match: 3. CDR3 DNA sequence: TGTGCCAGCAGTGGGACAGGACGCTATGGCTACACCTTC. This encodes CASSGTGRYGYTF. Full variable domain (rest looked up from reference TRBV2 and TRBJ1-2): EPEVTQTPSHQVTQMGQEVILRCVPISNHLYFYWYRQILGQKVEFLVSFYNNEISEKSEIFDDQFSVERPDGSNFTLKIRSTKLEDSAMYFCASSGTGRYGYTFGSGTRLTVV.

This chain links TRBV5-8 with TRBJ2-1; 9 positions agree with TRBD1. The trim removed 0 bases at V and 5 bases at J, leaving 6 bases unmatched. Germline V lookup: CDR1 SGHTS, CDR2 YDEGEE. There are 16 residues in the CDR3. The chain's CDR3 is CASSLGEQGAHNEQFF. The DNA for the CDR3 is TGTGCCAGCAGCTTGGGTGAACAGGGGGCTCACAATGAGCAGTTCTTC.

This sequence joins TRBV25-1 and TRBJ2-3, with D unresolved. The V end lost 1 base, the J end lost 0 bases, and 14 bases lay between the germline ends. This CDR3 spans 17 amino acids. Germline assignment: CDR1 MGHDK and CDR2 SYGVNS. Here the CDR3 DNA reads TGTGCCAGCAGTGAATCCCACAGCTCAGCTAGCACAGATACGCAGTATTTT. It encodes CASSESHSSASTDTQYF.

There are a few counts of this clone. The CDR3 sequence: CASSTRDRVSGQPQHF. In nucleotides, the CDR3 is TGTGCCAGCAGTACCCGGGACAGGGTATCGGGTCAGCCCCAGCATTTT. The chain employs TRBV5-6 and TRBJ1-5; 9 bases are shared with TRBD1. This CDR3 spans 16 amino acids. The V gene end was trimmed by 5 bases and the J gene end by 6 bases; junction bases not matched to a gene: 12. Looked up from germline, CDR1 is SGHDT and CDR2 is YYEEEE.

V and J are TRBV6-2 or TRBV6-3 and TRBJ2-5; the D gene is possibly TRBD1 (6 bases). Germline CDR1 MNHEY, CDR2 SVGEGT. CDR3 length equals 16 residues. V was trimmed by 2 bases and J by 0 bases, leaving 13 bases between them. This CDR3 reads CASSYHITGHQETQYF. In DNA form, the CDR3 reads TGTGCCAGCAGTTACCATATCACAGGGCACCAAGAGACCCAGTACTTC.

The rearrangement links TRBV5-4 to TRBJ2-7, with 7 bases fitting TRBD2. The CDR3 runs 17 residues. Trimming at V came to 3 bases and at J to 7 bases, leaving 19 bases not matched to a gene. The germline gives CDR1 SGHNT, CDR2 YYREEE (reference sequence). The CDR3: CASSSGGVGALMGEQYF. For the CDR3, the DNA is TGTGCCAGCAGCTCTGGGGGGGTGGGAGCCCTAATGGGGGAGCAGTACTTC.

J is TRBJ1-2 and V is TRBV6-1; no firm D call. V was cut by 3 bases and J by 3 bases, with 14 bases left in between. The CDR3 sequence is 15 residues long. CDR1 is MNHNS, CDR2 SASEGT, per germline. For the CDR3, the DNA is TGTGCCAGCAGTGACCCCGGCAGCGCCGACTATGGCTACACCTTC. Its translation is CASSDPGSADYGYTF.

This chain uses TRBV9 with TRBJ1-6; 7 bases map to TRBD1. Germline trimming cut 4 bases from V and 4 bases from J; bases unmatched to any gene: 11. The CDR3 is 17 residues long. Germline values: CDR1 SGDLS, CDR2 YYNGEE. The CDR3 DNA is TGTGCCAGCAGCCCGTGGGGGGCGGGACAGTATAATTCACCCCTCCACTTT. It codes for CASSPWGAGQYNSPLHF.

This clone was seen more than once but under ten times. The rearrangement joins TRBV14 to TRBJ2-1; possibly TRBD1 for D (6 bases). The V and J ends lost 4 bases and 2 bases respectively, with 12 bases between them. This CDR3 has 15 residues. Germline V gene data show CDR1 as SGHDN and CDR2 as FVKESK. CDR3 residues: CASSRRDITYNEQFF. The DNA for the CDR3 is TGTGCCAGCAGCCGCCGGGACATCACCTACAATGAGCAGTTCTTC.

This clone has only one observation. The chain joins TRBV4-1 to TRBJ1-1; D gene ambiguous. The CDR3 has 14 residues. Trimming shortened V by 4 bases and J by 0 bases, and 9 bases separated the two germline ends. Germline CDR1 MGHRA, CDR2 YSYEKL. CDR3 DNA: TGCGCCAGCAGCCCACACGGAGTGAACACTGAAGCTTTCTTT. Protein: CASSPHGVNTEAFF.

The V call is TRBV2, the J call TRBJ2-3; 9 bases fit TRBD1. The V gene's germline CDR1 is SNHLY and CDR2 FYNNEI. The J segment lost 0 bases and the V segment lost 6 bases, leaving 16 bases of the junction unmatched. The CDR3 extends over 19 amino acids. The CDR3 region is CASRVSGTGTFYSTDTQYF. The DNA of the CDR3 is TGTGCCAGCAGGGTCTCCGGGACAGGGACGTTCTATAGCACAGATACGCAGTATTTT. Variable domain in full (rest from reference TRBV2 and TRBJ2-3): EPEVTQTPSHQVTQMGQEVILRCVPISNHLYFYWYRQILGQKVEFLVSFYNNEISEKSEIFDDQFSVERPDGSNFTLKIRSTKLEDSAMYFCASRVSGTGTFYSTDTQYFGPGTRLTVL.